These 22 T cell receptor beta chains came from one sample sequenced in a study of T cell responses to AZD1222 COVID-19 vaccine. The table came from immunoSEQ multiplex PCR; TCRdb's copy has only in-frame clones and leaves some out. There are under 80,000 clones in the sample; about 91% occur only once, and around 21% lies in the top ten. The sample in question was peripheral blood, obtained on day 0 of AZD1222 vaccination. The source is an adult in good health.

The chain is built from TRBV18 and TRBJ2-2; 15 nucleotides agree with TRBD2. The ends lost 3 bases at V and 8 bases at J; junction bases unmatched: 4. Germline CDR1 KGHSH, CDR2 LQKENI. CDR3 size: 16 residues. The DNA of the CDR3 is TGTGCCAGCTCACCGGGACTAGCGGGAGGACCGGGGGAGCTGTTTTTT. It translates to CASSPGLAGGPGELFF.

This clone showed up just once. The chain employs TRBV9 and TRBJ2-2; weak D call: TRBD2 (6 bases). In germline, CDR1 is SGDLS, CDR2 YYNGEE. The CDR3 is made up of 17 amino acids. Trimming stripped 4 bases from V and 3 bases from J, with 19 bases between. The CDR3 DNA is TGTGCCAGCAGCCCTAACGTCGGTGGCGGGGACACCGGGGAGCTGTTTTTT. This gives the protein CASSPNVGGGDTGELFF. The full variable domain, in which reference TRBV9 and TRBJ2-2 provide the parts outside the CDR3, is DSGVTQTPKHLITATGQRVTLRCSPRSGDLSVYWYQQSLDQGLQFLIQYYNGEERAKGNILERFSAQQFPDLHSELNLSSLELGDSALYFCASSPNVGGGDTGELFFGEGSRLTVL.

The chain employs TRBV19 and TRBJ2-5; 8 bases match TRBD2. Germline CDR1 and CDR2: LNHDA and SQIVND (reference sequence). There are 16 residues in the CDR3. V was pared by 5 bases and J by 1 base, with 9 bases of the junction left unmatched. This chain's CDR3 is CASSPRESGGQETQYF. CDR3 in DNA: TGTGCCAGTAGTCCCCGGGAGAGCGGGGGCCAAGAGACCCAGTACTTC.

This chain uses TRBV4-3 with TRBJ2-3; 8 positions match TRBD2. In germline, CDR1 is LGHNA, CDR2 YSLEER. The ends lost 0 bases at V and 2 bases at J; junction bases unmatched: 7. This CDR3 contains 17 residues. The CDR3 spells CASSQEAAGGDTDTQYF. In nucleotides, the CDR3 is TGCGCCAGCAGCCAAGAAGCTGCGGGGGGTGACACAGATACGCAGTATTTT.

This clone was observed a single time. The rearrangement joins TRBV4-1 to TRBJ2-3; 7 bases line up with TRBD2. Germline CDR1 reads MGHRA; CDR2 reads YSYEKL. Germline trimming cut 1 base from V and 10 bases from J; bases unmatched to any gene: 5. There are 13 residues in the CDR3. The CDR3 DNA follows: TGCGCCAGCAGCCAAGGGGCCGGGAGGTCGCAGTATTTT. It encodes CASSQGAGRSQYF.

This chain connects TRBV29-1 to TRBJ2-7, with D possibly being TRBD1 or TRBD2 (7 bases each). Looked up from germline, CDR1 is SQVTM and CDR2 is ANQGSEA. Trimming removed 1 base from V and 2 bases from J, with 21 bases in between. CDR3 length: 17 residues. The CDR3 DNA sequence: TGCAGCGTTGAAGGAGGGGGGGGGACAGCCCAGACCTACGAGCAGTACTTC. This codes for CSVEGGGGTAQTYEQYF.

As DNA, the CDR3 is TGTGCCAGCAGTTTTCTGAACACCGGGGAGCTGTTTTTT. This translates into CASSFLNTGELFF. The chain recombines TRBV11-3 with TRBJ2-2; D not certain. The germline CDR1 and CDR2 sequences are SGHNT and YENEEA. Trimming left V 6 bases short and J 1 base short, with 6 bases between. There are 13 residues in the CDR3.

V gene TRBV5-6 combines with J gene TRBJ2-7; the match to TRBD2 covers 13 bases. Germline lookup yields CDR1 SGHDT and CDR2 YYEEEE. V shed 6 bases, J shed 0 bases, and the junction held 3 bases outside the gene matches. CDR3 length: 15 residues. The CDR3 reads CASTRLAGGSYEQYF. The CDR3 DNA follows: TGTGCCAGCACCCGACTAGCGGGGGGCTCCTACGAGCAGTACTTC. The full variable domain, completed using reference TRBV5-6 and TRBJ2-7, is DAGVTQSPTHLIKTRGQQVTLRCSPKSGHDTVSWYQQALGQGPQFIFQYYEEEERQRGNFPDRFSGHQFPNYSSELNVNALLLGDSALYLCASTRLAGGSYEQYFGPGTRLTVT.

V usage is TRBV4-2 and J usage is TRBJ2-1; 9 bases map to TRBD2. V was clipped by 1 base and J by 5 bases; unmatched bases: 6. CDR3 length equals 16 residues. CDR1 is LGHNA, CDR2 YNFKEQ, per germline. CDR3 sequence: CASSQGLAVVDNEQFF. Written as DNA, the CDR3 is TGTGCCAGCAGCCAAGGACTAGCGGTGGTGGACAATGAGCAGTTCTTC.

This sequence joins TRBV10-3 and TRBJ1-2; possibly TRBD1 for D (5 bases). Germline V gene sequence: CDR1 ENHRY, CDR2 SYGVKD. The CDR3 runs 14 residues. V was shortened by 7 bases and J by 8 bases, with 20 bases between the two germline ends. The CDR3 DNA follows: TGTGCCATCAAGGCCCCCGCCGCAGGGAGCGGCTACACCTTC. This sequence encodes CAIKAPAAGSGYTF.

V is TRBV6-5 and J is TRBJ1-4; TRBD1 matches 8 bases. Germline V CDR1 and CDR2: MNHEY, SVGAGI. There are 15 residues in the CDR3. V was pared by 0 bases and J by 8 bases, with 5 bases of the junction left unmatched. This CDR3 reads CASSYSRTGLEKLFF. As DNA, the CDR3 is TGTGCCAGCAGTTACTCCAGGACAGGGCTCGAAAAACTGTTTTTT.

This chain joins TRBV5-4 and TRBJ2-7; no firm D call. V lost 0 bases and J 3 bases, leaving 7 bases between the germline ends. The germline V gene encodes CDR1 SGHNT and CDR2 YYREEE (reference sequence). The CDR3 loop spans 13 amino acids. DNA of the CDR3: TGTGCCAGCAGCTTGGTTACGGGCTACGAGCAGTACTTC. It is translated as CASSLVTGYEQYF.

This clone was counted between two and nine times. V is TRBV2 and J is TRBJ2-5, with D perhaps matching TRBD1 (5 bases). The CDR3 covers 12 residues. Germline-derived CDR1 and CDR2 are SNHLY and FYNNEI. Trimming shortened V by 7 bases and J by 5 bases, and 11 bases separated the two germline ends. CDR3 sequence: CASIGRAETQYF. CDR3 in DNA: TGTGCCAGCATTGGCAGGGCCGAGACCCAGTACTTC.

The chain joins TRBV12-3 or TRBV12-4 to TRBJ1-4, with 7 bases lining up with TRBD1. J was trimmed by 8 bases and V by 6 bases; bases with no gene match: 6. The CDR3 totals 13 residues. CDR3 bases: TGTGCCAGCAGCCTTGGGACAGCCGAAAAACTGTTTTTT. Its translation is CASSLGTAEKLFF.

The rearrangement joins TRBV24-1 to TRBJ2-5, with D possibly matching TRBD1 (6 bases). In germline, CDR1 is KGHDR, CDR2 SFDVKD. Trimming took off 0 bases at V and 5 bases at J, with 24 bases between the two ends. This CDR3 has 19 residues. DNA of the CDR3: TGTGCCACCAGTGATTTGCGATTCCGGGCAGGGGAGCTGGCGGAGACCCAGTACTTC. This gives the protein CATSDLRFRAGELAETQYF.

V is TRBV15 and J is TRBJ1-2; D gene unclear. The germline V gene has CDR1 LNHNV and CDR2 YYDKDF (reference sequence). The CDR3 covers 12 residues. Between the trimmed V and J ends, which lost 2 bases and 4 bases, there was a span of 5 bases. CDR3 sequence reads: CATSRKGYGYTF. The CDR3 coding sequence is TGTGCCACCAGCAGAAAGGGCTATGGCTACACCTTC.

The CDR3 reads CASSHDSNQPQHF. The CDR3 DNA is TGTGCCAGCAGTCACGATAGCAATCAGCCCCAGCATTTT. The chain has TRBV28 and TRBJ1-5; D uncertain. Germline V gives CDR1 MDHEN, CDR2 SYDVKM. V lost 5 bases and J lost 0, with 5 bases in between. CDR3 size: 13 residues.

V is TRBV10-3 and J is TRBJ2-7; 8 bases are a match to TRBD2. V was pared by 7 bases and J by 2 bases, with 4 bases of the junction left unmatched. Germline CDR1 ENHRY, CDR2 SYGVKD. This CDR3 comprises 13 residues. The CDR3 loop reads CAIMKAGAYEQYF. In nucleotides, the CDR3 is TGTGCCATCATGAAAGCGGGAGCCTACGAGCAGTACTTC.

The genes are TRBV24-1 and TRBJ2-5, with 7 bases fitting TRBD1. Looked up from germline, CDR1 is KGHDR and CDR2 is SFDVKD. Germline trimming cut 12 bases from V and 4 bases from J; bases unmatched to any gene: 7. This CDR3 spans 12 amino acids. The CDR3 bases are TGTGCCGCCGGACAGGAATCAGAGACCCAGTACTTC. Its translation is CAAGQESETQYF.

V is TRBV3-1 (or the pseudogene TRBV3-2) and J is TRBJ1-6; D is unresolved. The CDR3 covers 14 residues. CDR1 and CDR2 (germline): LGHDT, YNNKEL (reference sequence). V lost 7 bases, J lost 10 bases, and 17 bases lay in between. The CDR3 bases are TGTGCCAGCAACCTCCGGGGAGTTCAGTCACCCCTCCACTTT. This gives the protein CASNLRGVQSPLHF.

This chain connects TRBV19 to TRBJ2-7, with a possible D match to TRBD1 (6 bases). V gave up 5 bases and J gave up 4 bases, with 12 bases separating them. The germline gives CDR1 LNHDA, CDR2 SQIVND (reference sequence). The CDR3 has 13 amino acids. Here the CDR3 reads CASSGDTSYEQYF. In nucleotides, the CDR3 is TGTGCCAGTAGTGGGGACACGTCGTACGAGCAGTACTTC.

The chain combines TRBV28 with TRBJ2-7; D gene unclear. V was trimmed by 2 bases and J by 7 bases, leaving 9 bases between them. The CDR3 consists of 12 residues. CDR1 and CDR2 from the germline V gene are MDHEN and SYDVKM. For the CDR3, the DNA is TGTGCCAGCAGTTTAGACACCGGAGAGCAGTACTTC. This translates into CASSLDTGEQYF. Filled out from reference TRBV28 and TRBJ2-7, the complete variable domain reads DVKVTQSSRYLVKRTGEKVFLECVQDMDHENMFWYRQDPGLGLRLIYFSYDVKMKEKGDIPEGYSVSREKKERFSLILESASTNQTSMYLCASSLDTGEQYFGPGTRLTVT.